This paragraph reports one T cell receptor (beta chain). The entry originates in a study of blood T cell repertoires in COVID-19. At the level of the study: The samples span acute and convalescent COVID-19 from the United States, Italy and Spain. Nucleic acid was either cDNA or gDNA, and it came from T cells, B-cell-depleted T cells, or PBMCs.

V shed 2 bases and J shed 1 base, with 8 bases lying between them. The CDR3 covers 15 residues. Germline CDR1 LGHDT, CDR2 YNNKEL (reference sequence). In the original workflow: Amplification from reference gene primers served as the basis for estimated nucleated cell counts. Generated by immunoSEQ multiplex PCR, the TCRdb table keeps only in-frame clones and is missing some. V, J and clone size reflect that table, while D and trimming were determined from the DNA. The data show fewer than 150,000 clones, with 80% to 90% seen just once and about 3.6% held by the top ten. This TCR came from a man aged 35 to 55 with acute or convalescent COVID-19. Sequencing was carried out using peripheral blood. The rearrangement links TRBV3-1 (or the pseudogene TRBV3-2) to TRBJ2-2; possibly TRBD2 for D (5 bases). The CDR3 DNA is TGTGCCAGCAGCCAAAACGCGGGGAACACCGGGGAGCTGTTTTTT. Amino acids: CASSQNAGNTGELFF.